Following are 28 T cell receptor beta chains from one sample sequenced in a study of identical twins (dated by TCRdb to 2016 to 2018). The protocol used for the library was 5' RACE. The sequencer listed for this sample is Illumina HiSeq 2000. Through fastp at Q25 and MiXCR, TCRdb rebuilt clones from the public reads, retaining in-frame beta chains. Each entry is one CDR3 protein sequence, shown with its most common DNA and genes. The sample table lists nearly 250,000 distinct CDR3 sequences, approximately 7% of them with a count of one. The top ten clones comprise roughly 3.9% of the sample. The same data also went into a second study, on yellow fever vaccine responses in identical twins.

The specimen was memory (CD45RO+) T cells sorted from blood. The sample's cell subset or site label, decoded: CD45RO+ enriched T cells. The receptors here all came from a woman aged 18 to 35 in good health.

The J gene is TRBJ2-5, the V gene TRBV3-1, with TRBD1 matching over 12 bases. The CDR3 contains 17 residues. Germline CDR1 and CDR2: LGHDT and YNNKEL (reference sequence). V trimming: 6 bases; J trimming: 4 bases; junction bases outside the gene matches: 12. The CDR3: CASRLTGTGGFRETQYF. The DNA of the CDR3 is TGTGCCAGCAGACTTACCGGGACAGGGGGCTTCCGAGAGACCCAGTACTTC.

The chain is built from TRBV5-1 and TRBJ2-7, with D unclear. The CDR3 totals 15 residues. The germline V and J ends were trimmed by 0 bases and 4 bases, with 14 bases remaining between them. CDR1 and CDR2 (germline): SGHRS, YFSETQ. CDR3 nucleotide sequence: TGCGCCAGCAGCTTGGCCCCTAGTAGTGGTTACGAGCAGTACTTC. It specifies CASSLAPSSGYEQYF.

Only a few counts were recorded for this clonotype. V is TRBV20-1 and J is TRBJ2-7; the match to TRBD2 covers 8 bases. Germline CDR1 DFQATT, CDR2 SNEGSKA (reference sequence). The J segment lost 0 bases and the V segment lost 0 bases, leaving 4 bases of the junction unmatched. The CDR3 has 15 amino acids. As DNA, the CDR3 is TGCAGTGCTAGAGAGGCCGGGGGGGCCTCCTACGAGCAGTACGTC. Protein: CSAREAGGASYEQYV.

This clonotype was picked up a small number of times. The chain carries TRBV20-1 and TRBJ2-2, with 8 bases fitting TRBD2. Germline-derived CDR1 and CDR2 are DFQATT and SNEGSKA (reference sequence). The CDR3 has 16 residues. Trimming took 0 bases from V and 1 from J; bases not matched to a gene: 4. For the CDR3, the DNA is TGCAGTGCTAGAGATACGGGACTAGGGAACACCGGGGAGCTGTTTTTT. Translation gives CSARDTGLGNTGELFF.

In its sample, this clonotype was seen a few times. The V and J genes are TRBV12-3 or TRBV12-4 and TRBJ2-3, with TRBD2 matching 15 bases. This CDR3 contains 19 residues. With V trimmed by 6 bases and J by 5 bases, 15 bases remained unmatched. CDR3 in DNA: TGTGCCAGCAGACGACGGACTAGCGGGGGGGCCTCTCATGGAGATACGCAGTATTTT. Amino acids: CASRRRTSGGASHGDTQYF.

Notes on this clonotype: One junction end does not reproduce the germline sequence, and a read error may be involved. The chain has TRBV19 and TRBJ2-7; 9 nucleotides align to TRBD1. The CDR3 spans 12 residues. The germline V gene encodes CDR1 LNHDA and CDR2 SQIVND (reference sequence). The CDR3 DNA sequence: TGTGCCAGTAGTATTTCGGGACAGGGAGTACACTTC. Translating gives CASSISGQGVHF.

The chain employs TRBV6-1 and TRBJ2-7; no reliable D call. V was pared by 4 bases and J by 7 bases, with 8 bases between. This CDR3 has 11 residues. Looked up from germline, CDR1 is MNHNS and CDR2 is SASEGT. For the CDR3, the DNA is TGTGCCAGCAGTGCCAGTGGGGAGCAGTACGTC. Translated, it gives CASSASGEQYV.

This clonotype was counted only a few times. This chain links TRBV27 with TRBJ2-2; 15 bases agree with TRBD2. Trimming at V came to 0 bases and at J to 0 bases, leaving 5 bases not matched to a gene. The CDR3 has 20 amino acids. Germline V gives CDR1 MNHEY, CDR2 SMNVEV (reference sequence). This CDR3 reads CASSLSRTSGGASNTGELFF. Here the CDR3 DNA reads TGTGCCAGCAGTTTATCGCGGACTAGCGGGGGGGCTTCGAACACCGGGGAGCTGTTTTTT.

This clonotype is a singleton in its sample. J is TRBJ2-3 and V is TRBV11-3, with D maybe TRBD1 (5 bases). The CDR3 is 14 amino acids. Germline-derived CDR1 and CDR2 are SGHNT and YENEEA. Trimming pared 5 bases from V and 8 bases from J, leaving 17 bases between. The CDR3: CASSPNWGQGTQYF. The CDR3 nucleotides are TGTGCCAGCAGCCCAAATTGGGGCCAGGGTACGCAGTATTTT.

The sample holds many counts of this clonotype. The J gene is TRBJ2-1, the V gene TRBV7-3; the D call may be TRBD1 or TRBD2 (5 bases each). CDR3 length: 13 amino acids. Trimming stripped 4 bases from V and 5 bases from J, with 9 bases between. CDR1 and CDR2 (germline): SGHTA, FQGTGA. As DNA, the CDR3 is TGTGCCAGCAGCTCCGGGGCTAACAATGAGCAGTTCTTC. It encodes CASSSGANNEQFF.

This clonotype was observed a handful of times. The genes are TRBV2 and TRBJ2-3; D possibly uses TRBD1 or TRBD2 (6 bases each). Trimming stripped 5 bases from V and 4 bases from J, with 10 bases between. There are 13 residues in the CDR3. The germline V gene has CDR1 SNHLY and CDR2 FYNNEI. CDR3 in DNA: TGTGCCAGCAGTAAGGGGGGCGCAGATACGCAGTATTTT. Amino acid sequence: CASSKGGADTQYF.

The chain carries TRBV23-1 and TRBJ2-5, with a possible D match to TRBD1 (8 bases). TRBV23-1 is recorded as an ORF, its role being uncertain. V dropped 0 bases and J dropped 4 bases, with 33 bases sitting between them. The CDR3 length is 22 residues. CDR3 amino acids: CASSQSFGLGQGGDGGLETQYF. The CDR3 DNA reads TGCGCCAGCAGTCAATCCTTCGGATTAGGACAGGGAGGGGACGGGGGACTAGAGACCCAGTACTTC.

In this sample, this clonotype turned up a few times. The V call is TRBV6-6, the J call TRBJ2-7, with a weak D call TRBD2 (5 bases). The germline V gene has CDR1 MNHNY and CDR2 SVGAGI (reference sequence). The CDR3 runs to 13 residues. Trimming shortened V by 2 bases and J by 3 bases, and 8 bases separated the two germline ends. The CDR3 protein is CASSYREDYEQYV. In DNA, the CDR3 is TGTGCCAGCAGTTACCGGGAAGACTACGAGCAGTACGTC.

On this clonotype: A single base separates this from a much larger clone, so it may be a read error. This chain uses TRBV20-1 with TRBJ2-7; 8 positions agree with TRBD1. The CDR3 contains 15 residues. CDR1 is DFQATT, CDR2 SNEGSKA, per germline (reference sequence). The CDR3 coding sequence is TGCTGTGCTAGAGTTGCAGGACAGGGAGCCTACGAGCAGTACTTC. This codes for CCARVAGQGAYEQYF.

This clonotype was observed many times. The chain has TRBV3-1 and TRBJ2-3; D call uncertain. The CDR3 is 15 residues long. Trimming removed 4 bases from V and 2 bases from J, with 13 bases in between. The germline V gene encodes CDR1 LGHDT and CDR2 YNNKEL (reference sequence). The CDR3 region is CASSLYQLSTDTQYF. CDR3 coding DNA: TGTGCCAGCAGCCTCTATCAACTTTCCACAGATACGCAGTATTTT.

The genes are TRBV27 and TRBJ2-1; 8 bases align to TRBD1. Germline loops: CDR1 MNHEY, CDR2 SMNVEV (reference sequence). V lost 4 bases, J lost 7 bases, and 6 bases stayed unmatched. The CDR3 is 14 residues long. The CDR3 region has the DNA TGTGCCAGCAGTTCGCAGGGGGCATGGAATGAGCAGTTCTTC. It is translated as CASSSQGAWNEQFF.

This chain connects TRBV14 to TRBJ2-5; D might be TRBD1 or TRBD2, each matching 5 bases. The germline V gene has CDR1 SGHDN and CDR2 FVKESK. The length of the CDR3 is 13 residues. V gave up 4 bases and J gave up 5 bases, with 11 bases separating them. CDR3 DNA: TGTGCCAGCAGCCTGTTTGAGGGGGAGACCCAGTACTTC. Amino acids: CASSLFEGETQYF.

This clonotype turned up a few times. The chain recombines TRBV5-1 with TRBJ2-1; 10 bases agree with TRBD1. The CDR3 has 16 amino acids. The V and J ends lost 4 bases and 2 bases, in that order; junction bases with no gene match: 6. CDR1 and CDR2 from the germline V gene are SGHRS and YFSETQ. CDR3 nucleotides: TGCGCCAGCAGCCCCAGACAGGGGGCTACCTACAATGAGCAGTTCTTC. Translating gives CASSPRQGATYNEQFF.

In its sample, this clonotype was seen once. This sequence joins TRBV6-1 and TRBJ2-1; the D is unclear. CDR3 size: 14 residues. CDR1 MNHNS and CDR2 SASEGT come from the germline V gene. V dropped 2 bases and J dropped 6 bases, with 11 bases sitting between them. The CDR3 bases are TGTGCCAGCAGTGAACTGGCTAGAGGCAATGAGCAGTTCTTC. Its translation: CASSELARGNEQFF.

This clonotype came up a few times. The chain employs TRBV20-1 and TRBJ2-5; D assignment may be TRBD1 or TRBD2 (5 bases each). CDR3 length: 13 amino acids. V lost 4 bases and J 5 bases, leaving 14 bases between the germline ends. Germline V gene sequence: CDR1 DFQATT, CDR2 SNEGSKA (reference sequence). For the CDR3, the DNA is TGCAGTGCTATCCCCCCGGGGCCGGAGACCCAGTACTTC. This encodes CSAIPPGPETQYF.

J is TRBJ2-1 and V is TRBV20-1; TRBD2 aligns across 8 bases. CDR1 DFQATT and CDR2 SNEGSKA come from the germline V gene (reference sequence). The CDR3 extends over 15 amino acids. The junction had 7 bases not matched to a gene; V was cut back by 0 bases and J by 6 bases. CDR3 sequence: CSARDQAGASNEQFF. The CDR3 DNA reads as TGCAGTGCTAGAGACCAAGCGGGAGCCAGCAATGAGCAGTTCTTC.

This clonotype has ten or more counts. CDR3 sequence reads: CASSPRRGPMNTEAFF. The DNA of the CDR3 is TGTGCCAGCTCACCACGGAGGGGCCCCATGAACACTGAAGCTTTCTTT. V gene TRBV18 combines with J gene TRBJ1-1; TRBD1 might be the D (5 bases). Germline CDR1 is KGHSH and CDR2 is LQKENI. The CDR3 loop spans 16 amino acids. Between the trimmed V and J ends, which lost 1 base and 0 bases, there was a span of 12 bases. Using reference TRBV18 and TRBJ1-1 for the parts outside the CDR3, the full variable domain is NAGVMQNPRHLVRRRGQEARLRCSPMKGHSHVYWYRQLPEEGLKFMVYLQKENIIDESGMPKERFSAEFPKEGPSILRIQQVVRGDSAAYFCASSPRRGPMNTEAFFGQGTRLTVV.

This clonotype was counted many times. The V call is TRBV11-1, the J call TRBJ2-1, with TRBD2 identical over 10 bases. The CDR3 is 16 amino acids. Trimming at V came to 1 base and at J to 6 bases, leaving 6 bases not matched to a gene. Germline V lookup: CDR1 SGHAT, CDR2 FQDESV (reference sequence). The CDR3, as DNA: TGTGCCAGCAGCTTAGAGATTAGCGGGGGGATCAATGAGCAGTTCTTC. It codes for CASSLEISGGINEQFF.

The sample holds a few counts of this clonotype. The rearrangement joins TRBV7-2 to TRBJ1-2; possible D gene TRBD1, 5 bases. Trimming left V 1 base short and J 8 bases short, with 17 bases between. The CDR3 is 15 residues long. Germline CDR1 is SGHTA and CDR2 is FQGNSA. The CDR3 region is CASSLGAGTARGYTF. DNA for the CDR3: TGTGCCAGCAGCTTAGGGGCTGGGACTGCGAGAGGCTACACCTTC.

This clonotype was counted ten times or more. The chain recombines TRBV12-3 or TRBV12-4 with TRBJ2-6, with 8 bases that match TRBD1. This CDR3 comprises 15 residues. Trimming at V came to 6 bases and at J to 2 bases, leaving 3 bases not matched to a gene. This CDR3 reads CASSAGGAGANVLTF. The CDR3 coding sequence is TGTGCCAGCAGCGCAGGGGGCGCTGGGGCCAACGTCCTGACTTTC.

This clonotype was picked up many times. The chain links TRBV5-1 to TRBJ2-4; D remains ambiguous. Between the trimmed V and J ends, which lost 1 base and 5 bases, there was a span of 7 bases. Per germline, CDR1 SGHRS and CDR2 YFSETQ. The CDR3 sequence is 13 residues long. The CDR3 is CASSLLSENIQYF. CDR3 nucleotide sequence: TGCGCCAGCAGCTTGCTCAGTGAAAACATTCAGTACTTC.

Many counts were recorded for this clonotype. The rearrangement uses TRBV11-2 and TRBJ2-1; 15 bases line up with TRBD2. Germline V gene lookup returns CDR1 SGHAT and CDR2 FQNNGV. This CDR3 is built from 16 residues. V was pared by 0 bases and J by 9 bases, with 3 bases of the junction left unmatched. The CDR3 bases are TGTGCCAGCAGCTTAGATTGGACTAGCGGGAGGGTTGAGCAGTTCTTC. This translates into CASSLDWTSGRVEQFF.

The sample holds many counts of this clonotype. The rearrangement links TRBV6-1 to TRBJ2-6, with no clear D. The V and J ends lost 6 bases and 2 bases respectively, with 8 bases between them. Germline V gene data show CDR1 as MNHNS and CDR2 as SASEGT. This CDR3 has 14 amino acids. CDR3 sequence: CASSKGPGANVLTF. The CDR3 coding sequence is TGTGCCAGCAGCAAAGGTCCTGGGGCCAACGTCCTGACTTTC.